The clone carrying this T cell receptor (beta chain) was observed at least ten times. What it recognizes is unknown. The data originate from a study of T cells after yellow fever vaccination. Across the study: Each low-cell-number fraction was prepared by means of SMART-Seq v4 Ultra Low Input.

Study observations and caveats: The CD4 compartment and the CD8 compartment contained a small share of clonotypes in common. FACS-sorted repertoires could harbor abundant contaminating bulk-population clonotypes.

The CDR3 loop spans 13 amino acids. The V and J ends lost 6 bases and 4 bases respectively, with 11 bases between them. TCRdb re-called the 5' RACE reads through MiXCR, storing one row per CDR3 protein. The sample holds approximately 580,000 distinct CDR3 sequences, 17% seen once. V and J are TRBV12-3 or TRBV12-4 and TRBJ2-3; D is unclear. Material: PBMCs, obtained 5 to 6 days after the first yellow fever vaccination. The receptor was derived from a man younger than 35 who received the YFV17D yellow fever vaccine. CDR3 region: CASSPGVPDTQYF. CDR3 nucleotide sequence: TGTGCCAGCAGCCCTGGGGTACCAGATACGCAGTATTTT.